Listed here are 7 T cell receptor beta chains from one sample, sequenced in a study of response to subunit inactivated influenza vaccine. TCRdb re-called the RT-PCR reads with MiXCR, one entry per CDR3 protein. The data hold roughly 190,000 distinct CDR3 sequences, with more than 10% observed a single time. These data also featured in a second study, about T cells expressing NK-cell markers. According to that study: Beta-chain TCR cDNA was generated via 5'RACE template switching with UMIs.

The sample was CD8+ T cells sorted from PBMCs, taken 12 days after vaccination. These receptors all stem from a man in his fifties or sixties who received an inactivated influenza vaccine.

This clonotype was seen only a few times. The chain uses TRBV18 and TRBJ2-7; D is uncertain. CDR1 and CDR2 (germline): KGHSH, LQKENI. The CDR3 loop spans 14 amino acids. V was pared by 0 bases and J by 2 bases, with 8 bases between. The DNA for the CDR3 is TGTGCCAGCTCACCACCGTTAGGCACCTACGAGCAGTACTTC. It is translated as CASSPPLGTYEQYF.

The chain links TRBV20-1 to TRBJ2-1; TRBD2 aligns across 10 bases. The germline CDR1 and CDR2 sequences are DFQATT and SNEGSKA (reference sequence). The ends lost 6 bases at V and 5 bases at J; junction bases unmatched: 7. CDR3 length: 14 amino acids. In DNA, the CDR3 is TGCAGTGCCCCTGGTGGACTAGCGGACAATGAGCAGTTCTTC. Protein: CSAPGGLADNEQFF.

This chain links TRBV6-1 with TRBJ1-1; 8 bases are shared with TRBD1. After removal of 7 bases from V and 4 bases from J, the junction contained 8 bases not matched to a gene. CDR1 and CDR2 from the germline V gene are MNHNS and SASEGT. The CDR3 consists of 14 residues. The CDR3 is CASTGQGSATEAFF. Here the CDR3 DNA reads TGTGCCAGCACCGGACAGGGATCGGCCACTGAAGCTTTCTTT.

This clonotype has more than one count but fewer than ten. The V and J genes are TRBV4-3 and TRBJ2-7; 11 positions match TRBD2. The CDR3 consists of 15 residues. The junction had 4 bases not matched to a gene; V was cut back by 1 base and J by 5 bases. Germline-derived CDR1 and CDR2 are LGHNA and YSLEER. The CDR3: CASSQGLAGSHEQYF. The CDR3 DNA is TGCGCCAGCAGCCAAGGACTAGCGGGAAGTCACGAGCAGTACTTC.

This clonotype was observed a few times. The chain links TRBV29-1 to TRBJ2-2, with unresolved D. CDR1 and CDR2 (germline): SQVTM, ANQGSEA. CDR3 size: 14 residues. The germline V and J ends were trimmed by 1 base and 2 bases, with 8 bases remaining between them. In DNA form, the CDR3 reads TGCAGCGTTGAAGGGGTCACTAACACCGGGGAGCTGTTTTTT. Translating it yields CSVEGVTNTGELFF.

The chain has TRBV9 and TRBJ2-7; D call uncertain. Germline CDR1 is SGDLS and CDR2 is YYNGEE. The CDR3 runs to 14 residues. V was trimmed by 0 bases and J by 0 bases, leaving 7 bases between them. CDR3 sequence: CASSVGAVSYEQYF. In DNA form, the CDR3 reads TGTGCCAGCAGCGTAGGTGCGGTCTCCTACGAGCAGTACTTC.

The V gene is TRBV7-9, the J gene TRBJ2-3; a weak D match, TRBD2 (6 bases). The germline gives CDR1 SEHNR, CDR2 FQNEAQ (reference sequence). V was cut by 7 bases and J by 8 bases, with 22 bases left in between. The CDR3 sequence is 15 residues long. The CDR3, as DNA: TGTGCCAGCACCCCCCCGGGGAAGGCCGGGAGTACGCAGTATTTT. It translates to CASTPPGKAGSTQYF.